The 3 T cell receptor beta chains listed next were all sequenced from one sample in a study of shared clonotypes between healthy human individuals. Clones were sequenced by immunoSEQ multiplex PCR, and TCRdb holds only the in-frame ones, with some missing. The sample lists approximately 2.4 million clones; almost 96% were seen once. The sequencing sample was made of naive CD4+ T cells sorted from blood. The subset here: CD45RA+ positively selected. The receptors originated from a young man in good health.

Note on this clone: This specimen includes other DNA sequences encoding the same CDR3. The rearrangement joins TRBV30 to TRBJ2-1; D may correspond to TRBD1 or TRBD2 (5 bases each). From germline, CDR1 is GTSNPN and CDR2 SVGIG (reference sequence). This CDR3 is built from 12 residues. The V gene lost 0 bases and the J gene lost 8 bases, with 8 bases spanning the gap. CDR3 in DNA: TGTGCCTGGAGTGTACGAGGGGATGAGCAGTTCTTC. Encoded protein: CAWSVRGDEQFF.

The V call is TRBV7-9, the J call TRBJ1-2; 7 bases align to TRBD1. The V segment lost 5 bases and the J segment 8 bases; nucleotides outside the gene matches: 8. The CDR3 contains 13 residues. Germline V CDR1 and CDR2: SEHNR, FQNEAQ (reference sequence). The CDR3 loop reads CASSDRGQDGYTF. CDR3 nucleotides: TGTGCCAGCAGCGATAGGGGGCAAGACGGCTACACCTTC.

As concerns this clone: This CDR3 is also generated by other DNA sequences in the sample. The chain combines TRBV5-4 with TRBJ1-1; weak D call: TRBD1 (6 bases). In germline, CDR1 is SGHNT, CDR2 YYREEE (reference sequence). Trimming left V 0 bases short and J 1 base short, with 7 bases between. This CDR3 is built from 14 residues. DNA of the CDR3: TGTGCCAGCAGCTTGGTACAGGGGAACACTGAAGCTTTCTTT. Protein sequence: CASSLVQGNTEAFF.